This TCR beta chain derives from a study of T cells in Graves' hyperthyroidism and ophthalmopathy (dated by TCRdb to 2018 to 2020). Concerning the study at large: Peripheral blood samples were taken at the time of initial diagnosis, prior to any treatment. To identify distinguishing TCR V-J signatures, a discovery cohort of 95 to 100 patients was used, comprising fewer than 45 with Graves' ophthalmopathy and 55 to 65 with stable Graves' hyperthyroidism. Whether ophthalmopathy could be predicted prospectively was tested in an independent validation cohort made up of 18 to 20 hyperthyroidism patients plus 17 patients who later progressed to ophthalmopathy. The 100 discovery patients were randomly split 7:3 into training and test sets. In addition, the study compared T-cell repertoires in thyroid tissue and in blood from about 6 Graves' hyperthyroidism patients. Once sampling was done, hyperthyroidism patients were given methimazole at a starting dose of 30 mg daily, whereas ophthalmopathy patients were given high-dose intravenous methylprednisolone. The paper describes TCR Vbeta CDR3 sequencing of 135 peripheral blood samples, made up of approximately 40 ophthalmopathy patients, roughly 75 hyperthyroidism patients and 17 progressor patients. On the study overall, not on this receptor specifically: No statistical method was used to set the sample size in advance, and investigators knew the group allocation. A 13 V-J signature model separated ophthalmopathy from stable hyperthyroidism, with around 88% sensitivity and roughly 84% specificity in cross-validation and 80%/75% in testing. In validation, progression to ophthalmopathy was predicted by the model with almost 71% sensitivity and approximately 78% specificity, a median of approximately 6.5 months before onset. Most expanded thyroid clonotypes (frequency above 0.001) were also detected in blood, suggesting blood repertoires may reflect thyroid immune responses.

TCR beta CDR3 regions were amplified from RNA transcripts. For the first round of RT-PCR on the TCR CDR3, the HTBI primer set was used together with the Qiagen OneStep RT-PCR kit. A second multiplex PCR round built the libraries, followed by size selection and purification. Libraries were sequenced paired-end with 100 bp reads on an Illumina HiSeq2000. On the study's bioinformatics: SOAPnuke was used to process the raw data, removing reads that contained adapters or uncalled bases, had a mean Phred below 15, or lacked an exact match to the constant primer or identifier. COPE v1.2.5 was used to merge high-quality paired reads, and clonotypes were defined as unique nucleotide sequences. MiTCR v1.1 was used to align the clonotypes against IMGT TRBV, TRBD and TRBJ reference segments. Only V-J combinations with frequency above 0.0001, covering about 99% of repertoires, were analysed. The TCS score was defined as the ratio of F50 (clonal expansion) to E x V (chaos), calculated using BLOSUM62-based TCRdist between CDR3 peptides within each V-J. Welch's t-statistics and random forest reduced roughly 530 V-J features to 10 to 15, which were used in a naive Bayes classifier (R e1071). TCRdb cleaned the public reads at Q25 with fastp, built clones with MiXCR and kept in-frame beta chains. Every CDR3 protein is listed once, alongside the most common genes and DNA of its rows. TCRdb, rather than the study authors, made the V and J calls. The sample includes roughly 570,000 distinct CDR3 sequences, with 15% to 19% observed a single time. About 7% of the sample goes to the ten largest clones.

A patient counted as having stable Graves' hyperthyroidism if no progression to ophthalmopathy occurred over 18 months of follow-up. Hyperthyroidism patients were newly diagnosed, had a disease duration of under 2 months, and were aged 18 to 65 years. Any patient with an uncontrolled infection, another autoimmune disease, pregnancy or lactation was excluded. Diagnoses relied on clinical symptoms, serum thyroxine and TRAb, thyroid ultrasound and orbital computed tomography. PBMCs were separated from roughly 9.3 ml of fresh peripheral blood using Ficoll-Paque density gradient centrifugation. Total RNA was extracted using Trizol reagent, and RNA quality was assessed on an Agilent 2100 Bioanalyzer. At least ten counts were recorded for this clonotype. Its antigen is still unknown. One base away there is no much larger clone; base qualities are not given. The CDR3 sequence holds 14 residues, the cysteine and phenylalanine included. Only the CDR3 DNA is retained, 42 bases long and in frame from the first base. At the junction V is shortened by 0 bases and J by 7 bases, with 15 bases in between. CDR1 DFQATT and CDR2 SNEGSKA were looked up in the germline V gene (reference sequence).

The sequenced material came from blood. The chain couples TRBV20-1 to TRBJ1-1; D gene: possibly TRBD1, on 5 matching bases. The clonotype originates from a woman aged 25-40 years with Graves' hyperthyroidism. The sequenced DNA is TGCAGTGCTAGAGATCCTGACGGGGACCTTGAAGCTTTCTTT. It encodes CSARDPDGDLEAFF.